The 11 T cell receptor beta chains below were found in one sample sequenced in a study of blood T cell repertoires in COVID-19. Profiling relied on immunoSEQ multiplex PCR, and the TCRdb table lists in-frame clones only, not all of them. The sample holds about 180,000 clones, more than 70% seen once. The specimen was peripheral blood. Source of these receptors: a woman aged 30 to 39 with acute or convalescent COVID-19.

In nucleotides, the CDR3 is TGTGCCAGTAGACAAGGGGCAGGGCCCTACTACGAGCAGTACTTC. Translation gives CASRQGAGPYYEQYF. This chain links TRBV19 with TRBJ2-7, with a tentative D call TRBD1 (5 bases). Trimming cost V 6 bases and J 3 bases, with 18 bases left between them. CDR1 is LNHDA and CDR2 is SQIVND in the germline V gene (reference sequence). This CDR3 has 15 residues.

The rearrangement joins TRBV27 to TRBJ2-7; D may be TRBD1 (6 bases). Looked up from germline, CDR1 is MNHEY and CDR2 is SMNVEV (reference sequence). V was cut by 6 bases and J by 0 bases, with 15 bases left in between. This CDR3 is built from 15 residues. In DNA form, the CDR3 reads TGTGCCAGCAGGTCAGACAGGCTGGGCTCCTACGAGCAGTACTTC. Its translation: CASRSDRLGSYEQYF.

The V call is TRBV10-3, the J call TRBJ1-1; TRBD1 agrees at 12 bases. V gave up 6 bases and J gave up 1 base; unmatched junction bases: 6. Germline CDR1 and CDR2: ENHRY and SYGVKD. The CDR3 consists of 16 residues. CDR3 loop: CAIRPGQGAQNTEAFF. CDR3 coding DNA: TGTGCCATCAGGCCGGGACAGGGGGCCCAGAACACTGAAGCTTTCTTT.

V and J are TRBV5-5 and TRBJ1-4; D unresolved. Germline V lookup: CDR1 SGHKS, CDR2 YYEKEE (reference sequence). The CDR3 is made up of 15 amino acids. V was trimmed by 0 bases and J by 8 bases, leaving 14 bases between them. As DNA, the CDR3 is TGTGCCAGCAGCTTGGGCAGGACGGCGGGAGAAAAACTGTTTTTT. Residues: CASSLGRTAGEKLFF.

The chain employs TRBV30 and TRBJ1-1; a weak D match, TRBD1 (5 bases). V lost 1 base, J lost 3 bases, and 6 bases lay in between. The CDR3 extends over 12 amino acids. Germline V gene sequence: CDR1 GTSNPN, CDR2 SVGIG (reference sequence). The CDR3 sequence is CAWSGGYTEAFF. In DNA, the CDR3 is TGTGCCTGGAGTGGGGGCTACACTGAAGCTTTCTTT.

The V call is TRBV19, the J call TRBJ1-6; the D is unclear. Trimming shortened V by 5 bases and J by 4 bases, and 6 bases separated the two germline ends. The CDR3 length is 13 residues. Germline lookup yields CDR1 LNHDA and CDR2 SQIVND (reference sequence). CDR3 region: CASSYGYNSPLHF. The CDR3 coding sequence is TGTGCCAGTAGTTACGGTTATAATTCACCCCTCCACTTT.

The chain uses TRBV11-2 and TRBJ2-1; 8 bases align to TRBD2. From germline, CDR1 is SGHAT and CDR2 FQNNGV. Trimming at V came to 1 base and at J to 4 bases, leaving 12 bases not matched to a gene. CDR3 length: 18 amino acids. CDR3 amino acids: CASSLVGGRPWAYNEQFF. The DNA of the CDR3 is TGTGCCAGCAGCTTAGTGGGCGGGAGGCCCTGGGCGTACAATGAGCAGTTCTTC.

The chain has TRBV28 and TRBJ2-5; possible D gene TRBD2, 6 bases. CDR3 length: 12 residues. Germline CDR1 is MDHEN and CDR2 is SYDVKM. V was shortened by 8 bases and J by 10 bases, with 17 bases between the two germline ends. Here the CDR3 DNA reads TGTGCCAGCGGGAGGCTTTCTCGGGGCCAGTACTTC. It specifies CASGRLSRGQYF. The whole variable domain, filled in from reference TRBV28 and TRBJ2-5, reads DVKVTQSSRYLVKRTGEKVFLECVQDMDHENMFWYRQDPGLGLRLIYFSYDVKMKEKGDIPEGYSVSREKKERFSLILESASTNQTSMYLCASGRLSRGQYFGPGTRLLVL.

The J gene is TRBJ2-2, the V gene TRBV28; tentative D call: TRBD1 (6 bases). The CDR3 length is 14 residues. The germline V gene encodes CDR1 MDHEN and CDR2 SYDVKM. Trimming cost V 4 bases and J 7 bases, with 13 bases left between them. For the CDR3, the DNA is TGTGCCAGCAGTTCCCGGACAGTGAGCGGGGAGCTGTTTTTT. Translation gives CASSSRTVSGELFF. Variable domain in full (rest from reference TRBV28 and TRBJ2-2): DVKVTQSSRYLVKRTGEKVFLECVQDMDHENMFWYRQDPGLGLRLIYFSYDVKMKEKGDIPEGYSVSREKKERFSLILESASTNQTSMYLCASSSRTVSGELFFGEGSRLTVL.

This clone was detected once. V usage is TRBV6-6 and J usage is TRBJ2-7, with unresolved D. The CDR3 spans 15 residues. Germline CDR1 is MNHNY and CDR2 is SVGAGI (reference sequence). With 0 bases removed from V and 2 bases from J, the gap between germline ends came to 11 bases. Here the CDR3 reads CASSYSIPVPYEQYF. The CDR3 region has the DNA TGTGCCAGCAGTTACTCGATTCCAGTTCCCTACGAGCAGTACTTC.

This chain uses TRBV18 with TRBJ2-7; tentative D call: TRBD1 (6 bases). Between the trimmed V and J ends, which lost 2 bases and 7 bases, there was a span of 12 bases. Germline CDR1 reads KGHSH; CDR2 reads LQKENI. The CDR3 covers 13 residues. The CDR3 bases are TGTGCCAGCTCACCATATCCCGGGACAGAGCAGTACTTC. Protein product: CASSPYPGTEQYF.